These T cell receptor beta chains were read from a single sample in a study of breast tumors, draining lymph nodes, adjacent tissues. One entry per CDR3 protein, called by TCRdb with MiXCR from the multiplex PCR reads. The data hold approximately 45,000 distinct CDR3 sequences, with under 30% observed a single time. Sequencing used breast tumor tissue. The receptors were gathered from a female donor with breast cancer. Some clones in this sample may be carry-over from other donors' samples. The conserved cysteine and the conserved F or W are not part of the CDR3 here.

J gene: TRBJ2-2; V gene: TRBV5-1; CDR3 protein: ASSPLGSGSTGELF
J gene: TRBJ2-6; V gene: TRBV7-2; CDR3 protein: ASSLGGGVSGANVLT
J gene: TRBJ2-5; V gene: TRBV12-3/TRBV12-4; CDR3 protein: ASGISRGWETQY
J gene: TRBJ1-6; V gene: TRBV6-2/TRBV6-3; CDR3 protein: ASSYLYLVHNSPLH
J gene: TRBJ2-3; V gene: TRBV6-5; CDR3 protein: ASSQGLAWDTQY
J gene: TRBJ2-1; V gene: TRBV20-1; CDR3 protein: SAGTGGEF
J gene: TRBJ2-3; V gene: TRBV27; CDR3 protein: AGSLIGGTQY
J gene: TRBJ2-3; V gene: TRBV9; CDR3 protein: ASSVGAGIKTDTQY
J gene: TRBJ2-5; V gene: TRBV19; CDR3 protein: ASSIWGETQY
J gene: TRBJ2-2; V gene: TRBV3-1; CDR3 protein: ASSLKSGGRNTGELF
J gene: TRBJ2-7; V gene: TRBV29-1; CDR3 protein: SVEEGQGDEQY
J gene: TRBJ2-5; V gene: TRBV27; CDR3 protein: ASSLGTGNRIGETQY
J gene: TRBJ2-7; V gene: TRBV20-1; CDR3 protein: SAIRTYEQY